This T cell receptor beta chain was profiled in a study of STAT3 mutations in large granular lymphocyte leukemia (dated by TCRdb to the late 2010s). As for the study more broadly: In roughly half of the longitudinally sequenced T-LGLL patients, canonical activating STAT3 mutations were detected. Over half of the T-LGLL patients were given one or more immunosuppressive therapy regimens, and 40% of the treated patients had a hematologic response. Patients with T-cell large granular lymphocyte leukemia underwent serial deep sequencing of TCRbeta CDR3 and STAT3 to reconstruct clonal hierarchy and dynamics. From an initial cohort of roughly 220 LGL patients, approximately 19 representative T-LGLL cases were picked for longitudinal TCRbeta and STAT3 sequencing. As controls, the study also included longitudinal sequencing of a couple of patients with natural killer LGL leukemia. For each patient, sequencing was performed at an average of 4 time points, with a range of 2 to 8 samplings. What the research found in general, with its limitations: Every T-LGLL patient showed at least one immunodominant TCRbeta clonotype, and about half showed multiple immunodominant subclonotypes. TCR clonotype switching after therapy was observed in 6 of 18 patients, and all newly emerging clones were found to be STAT3 wild type. The linking of therapy response to changes in TCR clonal burden was complicated by variable intervals between samplings and differing treatment regimens. Because no samples were available when a clone first appeared, clonal expansion had to be inferred from samplings taken at other points. Several patients had a dominant TCR clone burden greater than the STAT3 mutant burden, which suggests that the STAT3 mutation arose secondarily within a clone that had already expanded. Since codominant clonotypes persisted in some patients, a small but highly pathogenic clone may have gone undetected.

TCRbeta libraries were sequenced on an Illumina MiSeq, averaging about 40,773 productive templates per sample. The immunoSEQ assay, which uses multiplex PCR amplification, was used to generate TCRbeta CDR3 libraries. For the original study's pipeline: Following a previously defined approach, repertoire diversity was calculated, and values close to 0 point to extremely monoclonal samples. What TCRdb holds here is the immuneACCESS table cut down to in-frame rearrangements. Part of the clones is not present; checked against another copy, under half of the missing clones reflect an unresolved V gene, and the others are unexplained. Clone size and V and J calls were adopted from that table, with D and trimming inferred from the DNA. In this sample the table shows approximately 9,800 clones, 87% of which occur a single time. Jointly, the top ten make up 25% to 35% of the sample. This clone occurred once. Its antigen is currently not known. No much larger clone exists at a distance of one base, and base qualities are not known.

The V end loses 8 bases and the J end loses 8 bases, and a stretch of 15 bases separates them. CDR1 and CDR2 are drawn from the germline V gene (reference sequence): MNHEY, SMNVEV. Its CDR3 holds 13 amino acids, cysteine through phenylalanine. The CDR3 DNA has 39 bases and is translated from base 1. The same DNA, extracted from blood mononuclear cells, served for both the TCR sequencing and the STAT3 sequencing. This receptor was obtained from a man aged 55 to 69 with T-cell large granular lymphocyte leukemia. Some clones in this sample may be carry-over from other donors' samples. The age is the age at diagnosis. The chain is made from TRBV27 and TRBJ1-4; no confident D gene assignment can be made. Sequenced input: peripheral blood mononuclear cells. The CDR3 is CASSGEGGEKLFF. The nucleotide sequence is given as TGTGCCAGCTCCGGGGAGGGCGGCGAAAAACTGTTTTTT.